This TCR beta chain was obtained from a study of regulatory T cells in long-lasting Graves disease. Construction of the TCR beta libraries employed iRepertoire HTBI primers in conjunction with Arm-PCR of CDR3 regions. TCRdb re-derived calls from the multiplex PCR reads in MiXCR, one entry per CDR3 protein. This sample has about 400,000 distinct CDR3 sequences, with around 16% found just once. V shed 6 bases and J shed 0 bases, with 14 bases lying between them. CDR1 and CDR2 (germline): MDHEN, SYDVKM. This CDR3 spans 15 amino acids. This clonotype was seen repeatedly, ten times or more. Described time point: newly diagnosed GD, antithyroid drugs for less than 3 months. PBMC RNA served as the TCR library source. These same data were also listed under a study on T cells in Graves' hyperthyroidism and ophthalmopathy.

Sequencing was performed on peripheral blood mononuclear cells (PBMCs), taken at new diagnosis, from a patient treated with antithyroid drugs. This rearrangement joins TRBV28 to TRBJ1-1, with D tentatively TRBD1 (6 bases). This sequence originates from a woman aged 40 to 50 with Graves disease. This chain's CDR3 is CASRLGGSVNTEAFF. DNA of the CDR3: TGTGCCAGCAGGCTTGGGGGCAGCGTGAACACTGAAGCTTTCTTT. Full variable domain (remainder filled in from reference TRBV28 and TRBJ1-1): DVKVTQSSRYLVKRTGEKVFLECVQDMDHENMFWYRQDPGLGLRLIYFSYDVKMKEKGDIPEGYSVSREKKERFSLILESASTNQTSMYLCASRLGGSVNTEAFFGQGTRLTVV.